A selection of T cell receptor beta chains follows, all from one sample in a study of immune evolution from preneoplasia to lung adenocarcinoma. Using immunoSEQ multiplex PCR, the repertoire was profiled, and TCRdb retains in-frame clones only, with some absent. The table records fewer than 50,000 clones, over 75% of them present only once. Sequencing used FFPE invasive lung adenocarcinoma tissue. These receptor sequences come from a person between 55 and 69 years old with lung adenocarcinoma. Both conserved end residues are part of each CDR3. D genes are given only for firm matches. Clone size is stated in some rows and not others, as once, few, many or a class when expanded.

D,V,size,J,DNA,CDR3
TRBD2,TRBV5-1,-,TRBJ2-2,TGCGCCAGCAGCTTGAGTACTAGCGGGCCCGGCGGGGAGCTGTTTTTT,CASSLSTSGPGGELFF
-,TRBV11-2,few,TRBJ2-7,TGTGCCAGCAGCTTAAGTGTGGGGACGGCCTCCTACGAGCAGTACTTC,CASSLSVGTASYEQYF
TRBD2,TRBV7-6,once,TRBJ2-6,TGTGCCAGCAGCCAGGGACTAGCGGGCGGAACATGGGCCAACGTCCTGACTTTC,CASSQGLAGGTWANVLTF
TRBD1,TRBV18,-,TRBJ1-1,TGTGCCAGCTCACCGGGGACAGGGTTGAACACTGAAGCTTTCTTT,CASSPGTGLNTEAFF
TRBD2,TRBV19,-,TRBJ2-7,TGTGCCAGTAGTCCTGGGACTAGCGGGAGTGCCGAGCAGTACTTC,CASSPGTSGSAEQYF
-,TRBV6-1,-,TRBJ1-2,TGTGCCAGCAGTCAGGAGTTTATCTATGGCTACACCTTC,CASSQEFIYGYTF
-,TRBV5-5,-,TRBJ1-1,TGTGCCAGCAGCTTAGCCGGGGGCAGAACTGAAGCTTTCTTT,CASSLAGGRTEAFF
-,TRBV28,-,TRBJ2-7,TGTGCCAGCAGTTTACGCTACGAGCAGTACTTC,CASSLRYEQYF
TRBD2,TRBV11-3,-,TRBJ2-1,TGTGCCAGCAGCTTAGGAGTTGGGCGGGAGGGATACAATGAGCAGTTCTTC,CASSLGVGREGYNEQFF
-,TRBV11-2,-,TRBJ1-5,TGTGCCAGCAGCCCTAGTCCGGGGAATCAGCCCCAGCATTTT,CASSPSPGNQPQHF
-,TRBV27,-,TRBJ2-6,TGTGCCAGCCGGGCTGGAGAATTCTCTGGGGCCAACGTCCTGACTTTC,CASRAGEFSGANVLTF
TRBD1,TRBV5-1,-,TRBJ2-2,TGCGCCAGCAGCTTGTACGGACAGGGAACCGGGGAGCTGTTTTTT,CASSLYGQGTGELFF
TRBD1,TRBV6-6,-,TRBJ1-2,TGTGCCAGCAGCCCTAACCGGGACAGGGGGCTGGATGGCTACACCTTC,CASSPNRDRGLDGYTF
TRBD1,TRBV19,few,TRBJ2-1,TGTGCCACCTCGAGTAGAGGGGGCCTTGAGCAGTTCTTC,CATSSRGGLEQFF
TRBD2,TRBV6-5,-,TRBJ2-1,TGTGCCAGCAGAGGAGCGGGGAACTCCTACAATGAGCAGTTCTTC,CASRGAGNSYNEQFF
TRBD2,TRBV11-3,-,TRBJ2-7,TGTGCCAGCAGCTTAGGTCTAGCGGATCCTACGCAGTACTTC,CASSLGLADPTQYF
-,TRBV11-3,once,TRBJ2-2,TGTGCCAGCAGCTTAGGTTCGGCAGCGAACACCGGGGAGCTGTTTTTT,CASSLGSAANTGELFF
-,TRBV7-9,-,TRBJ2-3,TGTGCCAGCAGCCTACTCACGGCAGGGGGCACAGATACGCAGTATTTT,CASSLLTAGGTDTQYF
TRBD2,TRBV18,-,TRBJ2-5,TGTGCCAGCTCACAGGGACTAGCGGGAGTGGAGACCCAGTACTTC,CASSQGLAGVETQYF
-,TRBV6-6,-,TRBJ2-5,TGTGCCAGCCTCCGCCAGGGCCAAGAGACCCAGTACTTC,CASLRQGQETQYF
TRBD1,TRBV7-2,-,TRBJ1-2,TGTGCCAGCAGCCGATTAGACAGGGGGATTAACTATGGCTACACCTTC,CASSRLDRGINYGYTF
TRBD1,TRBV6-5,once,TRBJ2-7,TGTGCCAGCAGCCTACAGGGGGCCCACGAGCAGTACTTC,CASSLQGAHEQYF
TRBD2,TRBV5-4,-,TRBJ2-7,TGTGCCAGCAGCAACTCTGGACTAGCAGGTTCCTACGAGCAGTACTTC,CASSNSGLAGSYEQYF
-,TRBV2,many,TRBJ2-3,TGTGCCAGCGGGCTGGCGGATACGCAGTATTTT,CASGLADTQYF
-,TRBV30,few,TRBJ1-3,TGTGCCTGGAGTGTACCTAGGAGGTCGGGAAACACCATATATTTT,CAWSVPRRSGNTIYF
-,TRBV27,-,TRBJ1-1,TGTGCCAGCAGTCCCAAATACAGAGTCACTGAAGCTTTCTTT,CASSPKYRVTEAFF
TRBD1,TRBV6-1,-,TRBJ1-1,TGTGCCAGCAGTGAAGTACAGGGGAATAGTGAAGCTTTCTTT,CASSEVQGNSEAFF
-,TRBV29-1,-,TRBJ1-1,TGCAGCGTACAGGGTTTGAGATCCACTGAAGCTTTCTTT,CSVQGLRSTEAFF
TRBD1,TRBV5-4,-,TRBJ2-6,TGTGCCAGCAGACCACAAACAGGGGCCGGGGCCAACGTCCTGACTTTC,CASRPQTGAGANVLTF
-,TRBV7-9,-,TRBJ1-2,TGTGCCAGCAGCTTATGGGGTCGCCCCGGAGAGTATGGCTACACCTTC,CASSLWGRPGEYGYTF
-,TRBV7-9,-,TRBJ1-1,TGTGCCAGCAGCACCTCCGGAAGAGGAGCTTTCTTT,CASSTSGRGAFF
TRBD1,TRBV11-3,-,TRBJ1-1,TGTGCCAGTCAGACTGACAGGGGCACTGAAGCTTTCTTT,CASQTDRGTEAFF
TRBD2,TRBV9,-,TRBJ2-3,TGTGCCAGCAGCTTACTAGCGGGAACGGAGGATACGCAGTATTTT,CASSLLAGTEDTQYF